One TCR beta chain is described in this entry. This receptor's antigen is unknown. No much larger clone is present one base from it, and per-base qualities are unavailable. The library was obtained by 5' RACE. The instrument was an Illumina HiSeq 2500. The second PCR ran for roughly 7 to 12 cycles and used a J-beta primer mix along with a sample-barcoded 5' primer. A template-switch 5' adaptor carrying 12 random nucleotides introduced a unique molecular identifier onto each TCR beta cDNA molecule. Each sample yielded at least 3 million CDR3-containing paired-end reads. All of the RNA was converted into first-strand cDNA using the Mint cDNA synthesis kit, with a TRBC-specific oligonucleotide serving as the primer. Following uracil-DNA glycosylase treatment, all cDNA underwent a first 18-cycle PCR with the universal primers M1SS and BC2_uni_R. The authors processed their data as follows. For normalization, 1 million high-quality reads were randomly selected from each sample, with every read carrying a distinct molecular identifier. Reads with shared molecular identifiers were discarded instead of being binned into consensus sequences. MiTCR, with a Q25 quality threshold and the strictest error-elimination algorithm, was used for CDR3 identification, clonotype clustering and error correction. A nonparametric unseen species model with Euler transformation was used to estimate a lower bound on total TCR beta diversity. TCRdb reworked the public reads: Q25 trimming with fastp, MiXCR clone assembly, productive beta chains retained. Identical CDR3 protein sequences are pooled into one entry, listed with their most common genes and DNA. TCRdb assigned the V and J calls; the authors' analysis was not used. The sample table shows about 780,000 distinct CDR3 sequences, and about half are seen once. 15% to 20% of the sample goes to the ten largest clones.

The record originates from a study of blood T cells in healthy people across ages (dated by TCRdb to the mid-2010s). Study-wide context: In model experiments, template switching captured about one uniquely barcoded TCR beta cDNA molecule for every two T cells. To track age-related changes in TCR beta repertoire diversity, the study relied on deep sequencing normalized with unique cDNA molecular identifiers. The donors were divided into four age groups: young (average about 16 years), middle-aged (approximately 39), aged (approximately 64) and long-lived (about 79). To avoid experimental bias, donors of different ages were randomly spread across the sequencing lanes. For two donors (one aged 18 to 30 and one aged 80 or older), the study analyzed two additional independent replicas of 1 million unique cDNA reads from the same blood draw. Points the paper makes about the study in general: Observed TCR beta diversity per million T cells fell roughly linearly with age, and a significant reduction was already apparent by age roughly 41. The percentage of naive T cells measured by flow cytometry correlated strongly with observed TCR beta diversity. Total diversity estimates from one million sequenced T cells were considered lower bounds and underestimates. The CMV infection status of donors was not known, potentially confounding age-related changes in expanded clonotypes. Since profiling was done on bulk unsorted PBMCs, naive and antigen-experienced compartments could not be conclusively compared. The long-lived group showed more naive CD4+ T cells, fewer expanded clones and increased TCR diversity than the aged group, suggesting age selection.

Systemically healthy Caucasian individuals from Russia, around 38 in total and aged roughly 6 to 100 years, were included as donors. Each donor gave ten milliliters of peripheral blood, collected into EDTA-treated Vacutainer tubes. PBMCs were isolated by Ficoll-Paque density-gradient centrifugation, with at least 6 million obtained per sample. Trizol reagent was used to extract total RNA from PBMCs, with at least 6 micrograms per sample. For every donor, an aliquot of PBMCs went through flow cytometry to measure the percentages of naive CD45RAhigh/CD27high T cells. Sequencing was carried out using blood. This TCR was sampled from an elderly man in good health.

The CDR3: CASSSQVGSAETSTDTQYF. Here is the DNA: TGTGCCAGCAGCAGTCAAGTGGGATCAGCGGAAACTAGCACAGATACGCAGTATTTT. The sequence joins TRBV3-1 to TRBJ2-3, with TRBD2 perhaps the D gene, on 5 matching bases. Trimming removed 5 bases from V and 0 bases from J, leaving 24 bases between the germline ends. Including cysteine and phenylalanine, the CDR3 has 19 amino acids. Of the read, only the CDR3 DNA is kept; its 57 bases are in frame from base 1. CDR1 and CDR2 (LGHDT, YNNKEL) derive from the germline V gene (reference sequence).